The text below deals with one TCR beta chain. Its antigen is currently unknown. This PCR relied on a set of 60 Vbeta primers and 13 Jbeta primers. Method: immunoSEQ multiplex PCR; TCRdb's copy keeps in-frame clones and lacks some. The table shows 150,000 to 200,000 clones, with 68% occurring only once. The V and J ends lost 6 bases and 5 bases respectively, with 11 bases between them. This CDR3 is built from 13 residues. Per germline, CDR1 WNHNN and CDR2 SYGVQD (reference sequence). This entry belongs to a study of cytomegalovirus exposure and HLA in healthy donors. Across the whole study: Tens of millions of unique TCRs from HLA-typed donors were held in an early data release.

Whole-study findings and limits: The authors later linked a missense DCLRE1C variant to TCR beta V- and J-gene trimming. Specificity for CMV antigens was confirmed in vitro for a few of the CMV-associated chains.

Material: PBMCs. The chain uses TRBV10-1 and TRBJ1-5; the D is unclear. The receptor was derived from a man between 50 and 59 years old in good health and CMV-seronegative. In nucleotides, the CDR3 is TGCGCCAGCAGAGAACGGTTTCATCAGCCCCAGCATTTT. The encoded protein is CASRERFHQPQHF.